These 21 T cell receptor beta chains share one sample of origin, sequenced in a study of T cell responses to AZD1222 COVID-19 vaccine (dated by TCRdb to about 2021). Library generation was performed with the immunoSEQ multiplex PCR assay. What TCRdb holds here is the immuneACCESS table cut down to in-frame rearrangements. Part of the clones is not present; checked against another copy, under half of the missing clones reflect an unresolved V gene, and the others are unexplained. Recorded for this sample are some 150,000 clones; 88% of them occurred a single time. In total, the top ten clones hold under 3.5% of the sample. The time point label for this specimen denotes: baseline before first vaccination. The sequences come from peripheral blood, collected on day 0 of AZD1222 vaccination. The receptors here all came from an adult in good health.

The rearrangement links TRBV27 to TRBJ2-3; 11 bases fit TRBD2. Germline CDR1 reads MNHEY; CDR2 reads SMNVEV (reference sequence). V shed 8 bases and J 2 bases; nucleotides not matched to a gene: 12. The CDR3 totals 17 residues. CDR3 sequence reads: CASSHYAGLADTDTQYF. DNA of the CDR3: TGTGCCAGCTCTCACTATGCGGGACTAGCGGACACAGATACGCAGTATTTT.

The CDR3 sequence: CASSKLGGVRSEKLFF. In DNA, the CDR3 is TGTGCCAGCAGTAAGCTGGGAGGGGTTAGAAGTGAAAAACTGTTTTTT. The chain links TRBV28 to TRBJ1-4, with a possible D match to TRBD1 (5 bases). The length of the CDR3 is 16 residues. Trimming shortened V by 5 bases and J by 7 bases, and 20 bases separated the two germline ends. Germline V gene sequence: CDR1 MDHEN, CDR2 SYDVKM.

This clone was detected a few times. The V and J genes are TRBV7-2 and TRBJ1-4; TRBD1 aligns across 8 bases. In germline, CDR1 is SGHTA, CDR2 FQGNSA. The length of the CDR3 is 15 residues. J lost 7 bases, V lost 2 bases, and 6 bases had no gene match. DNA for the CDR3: TGTGCCAGCAGCTTACACACAGGGGGAGGTGAAAAACTGTTTTTT. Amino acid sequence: CASSLHTGGGEKLFF.

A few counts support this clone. The DNA for the CDR3 is TGTGCCAGCAGTGAAGGACGGGAAGTTTATGGCTACACCTTC. It specifies CASSEGREVYGYTF. The genes are TRBV28 and TRBJ1-2; unclear D gene. V gave up 5 bases and J gave up 5 bases, with 15 bases separating them. CDR1 is MDHEN and CDR2 is SYDVKM in the germline V gene. The CDR3 runs 14 residues.

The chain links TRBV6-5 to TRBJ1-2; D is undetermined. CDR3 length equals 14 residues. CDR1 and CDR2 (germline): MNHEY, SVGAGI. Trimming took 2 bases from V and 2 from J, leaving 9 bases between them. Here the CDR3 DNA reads TGTGCCAGCAGTTACGTCGGGGTAAACTATGGCTACACCTTC. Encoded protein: CASSYVGVNYGYTF.

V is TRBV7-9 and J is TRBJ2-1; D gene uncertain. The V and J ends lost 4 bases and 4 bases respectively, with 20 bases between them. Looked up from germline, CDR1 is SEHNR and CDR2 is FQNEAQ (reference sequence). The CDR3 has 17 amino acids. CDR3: CASSSSALGSPYNEQFF. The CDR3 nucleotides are TGTGCCAGCAGCTCTTCAGCCCTCGGCAGCCCATACAATGAGCAGTTCTTC.

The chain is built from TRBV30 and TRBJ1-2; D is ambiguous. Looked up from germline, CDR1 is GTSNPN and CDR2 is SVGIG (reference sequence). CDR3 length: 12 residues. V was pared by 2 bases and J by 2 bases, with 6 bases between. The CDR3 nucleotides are TGTGCCTGGAGTATAGAGAACTATGGCTACACCTTC. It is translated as CAWSIENYGYTF.

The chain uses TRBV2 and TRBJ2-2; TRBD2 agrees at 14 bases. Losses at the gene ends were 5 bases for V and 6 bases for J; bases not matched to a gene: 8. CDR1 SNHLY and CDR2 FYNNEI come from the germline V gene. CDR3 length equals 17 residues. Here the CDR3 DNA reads TGTGCCAGCAGTCTGACTAGCGGGAGGGCCTCCGCCGGGGAGCTGTTTTTT. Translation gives CASSLTSGRASAGELFF.

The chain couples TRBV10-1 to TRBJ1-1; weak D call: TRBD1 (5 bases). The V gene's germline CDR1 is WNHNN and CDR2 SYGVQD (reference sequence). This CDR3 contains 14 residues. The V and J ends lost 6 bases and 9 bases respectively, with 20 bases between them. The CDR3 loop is CASSDSPLVWKAFF. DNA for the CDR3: TGCGCCAGCAGCGACAGTCCCTTGGTTTGGAAAGCTTTCTTT.

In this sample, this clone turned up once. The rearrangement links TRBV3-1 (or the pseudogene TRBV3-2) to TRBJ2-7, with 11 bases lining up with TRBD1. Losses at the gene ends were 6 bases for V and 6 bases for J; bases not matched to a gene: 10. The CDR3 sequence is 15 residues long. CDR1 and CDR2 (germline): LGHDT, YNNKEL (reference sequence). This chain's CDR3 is CASSSGQGVTREQYF. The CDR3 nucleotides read TGTGCCAGCAGTTCGGGACAGGGGGTTACCCGCGAGCAGTACTTC.

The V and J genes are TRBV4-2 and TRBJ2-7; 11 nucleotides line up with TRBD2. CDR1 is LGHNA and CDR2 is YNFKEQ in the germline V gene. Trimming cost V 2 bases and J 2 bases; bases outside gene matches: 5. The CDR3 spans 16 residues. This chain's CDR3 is CASSQPGLADPYEQYF. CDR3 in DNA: TGTGCCAGCAGCCAACCGGGACTAGCGGATCCCTACGAGCAGTACTTC.

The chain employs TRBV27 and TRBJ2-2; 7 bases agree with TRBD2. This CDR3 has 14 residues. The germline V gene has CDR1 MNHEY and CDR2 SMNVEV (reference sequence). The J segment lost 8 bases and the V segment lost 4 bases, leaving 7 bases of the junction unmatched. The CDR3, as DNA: TGTGCCAGCAGTTGGACTAGTCAAGGGGGGGAGCTGTTTTTT. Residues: CASSWTSQGGELFF.

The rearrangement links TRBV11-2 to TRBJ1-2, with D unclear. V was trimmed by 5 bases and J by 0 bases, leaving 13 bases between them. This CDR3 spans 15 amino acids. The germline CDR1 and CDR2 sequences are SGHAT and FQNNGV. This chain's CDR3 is CASSPGFLSNYGYTF. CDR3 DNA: TGTGCCAGCAGCCCCGGTTTCCTTTCTAACTATGGCTACACCTTC. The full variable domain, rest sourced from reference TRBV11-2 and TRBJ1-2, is EAGVAQSPRYKIIEKRQSVAFWCNPISGHATLYWYQQILGQGPKLLIQFQNNGVVDDSQLPKDRFSAERLKGVDSTLKIQPAKLEDSAVYLCASSPGFLSNYGYTFGSGTRLTVV.

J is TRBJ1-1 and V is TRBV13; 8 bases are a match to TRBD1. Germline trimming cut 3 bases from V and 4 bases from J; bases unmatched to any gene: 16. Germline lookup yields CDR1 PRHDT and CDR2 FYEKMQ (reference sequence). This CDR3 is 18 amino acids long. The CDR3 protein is CASSFRWQGAGGPTEAFF. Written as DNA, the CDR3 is TGTGCCAGCAGCTTTCGGTGGCAGGGGGCGGGAGGTCCCACTGAAGCTTTCTTT.

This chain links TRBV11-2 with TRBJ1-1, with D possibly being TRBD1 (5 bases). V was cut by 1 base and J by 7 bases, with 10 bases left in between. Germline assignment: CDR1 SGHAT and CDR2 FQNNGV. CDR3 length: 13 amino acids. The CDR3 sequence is CASSLGGDGEAFF. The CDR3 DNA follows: TGTGCCAGCAGCTTAGGTGGGGACGGTGAAGCTTTCTTT.

CDR3 amino acids: CASSPRQTSYEQYF. CDR3 coding DNA: TGTGCCAGCAGTCCACGACAGACCTCCTACGAGCAGTACTTC. The rearrangement joins TRBV27 to TRBJ2-7; possibly TRBD1 for D (5 bases). V was clipped by 5 bases and J by 0 bases, with 11 bases between them. CDR3 length: 14 amino acids. Germline-derived CDR1 and CDR2 are MNHEY and SMNVEV (reference sequence).

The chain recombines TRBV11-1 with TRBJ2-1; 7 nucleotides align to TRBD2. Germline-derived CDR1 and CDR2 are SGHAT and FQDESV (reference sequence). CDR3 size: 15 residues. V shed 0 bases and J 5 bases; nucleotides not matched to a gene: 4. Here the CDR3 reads CASSLAAGEHNEQFF. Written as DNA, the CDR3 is TGTGCCAGCAGCTTAGCGGCGGGAGAGCACAATGAGCAGTTCTTC.

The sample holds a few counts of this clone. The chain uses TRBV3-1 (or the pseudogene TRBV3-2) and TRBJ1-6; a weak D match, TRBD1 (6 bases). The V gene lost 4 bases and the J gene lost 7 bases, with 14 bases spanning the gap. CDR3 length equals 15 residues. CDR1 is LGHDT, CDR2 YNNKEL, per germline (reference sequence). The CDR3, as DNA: TGTGCCAGCAGCCCTGGACAGCTTGAGAATTCACCCCTCCACTTT. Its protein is CASSPGQLENSPLHF.

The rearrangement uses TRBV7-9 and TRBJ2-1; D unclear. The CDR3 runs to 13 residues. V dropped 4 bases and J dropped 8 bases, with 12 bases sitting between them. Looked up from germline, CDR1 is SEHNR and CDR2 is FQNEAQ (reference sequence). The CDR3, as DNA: TGTGCCAGCAGCTCAGGCAGGTATGATGAGCAGTTCTTC. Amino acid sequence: CASSSGRYDEQFF.

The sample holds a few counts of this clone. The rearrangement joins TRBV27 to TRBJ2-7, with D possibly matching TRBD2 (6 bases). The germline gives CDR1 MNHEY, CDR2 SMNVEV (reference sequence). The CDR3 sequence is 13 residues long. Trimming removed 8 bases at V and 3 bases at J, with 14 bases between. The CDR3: CASREYRDYEQYF. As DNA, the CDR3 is TGTGCCAGCCGGGAGTACAGAGACTACGAGCAGTACTTC.

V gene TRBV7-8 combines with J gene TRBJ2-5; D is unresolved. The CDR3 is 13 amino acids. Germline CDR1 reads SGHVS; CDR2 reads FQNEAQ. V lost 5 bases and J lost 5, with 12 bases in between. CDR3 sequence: CASSRIGAETQYF. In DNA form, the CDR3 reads TGTGCCAGCAGCCGAATCGGTGCGGAGACCCAGTACTTC.